This entry features one T cell receptor beta chain sequence. This entry belongs to a study of CD8 T cells in Susac syndrome. RNA totalling roughly 0.5 to 1 ug underwent reverse transcription with random hexamers. TCRdb reprocessed the immunoSEQ multiplex PCR reads via MiXCR and lists one record per CDR3 protein. Of about 80,000 distinct CDR3 sequences listed, about 92% are singletons. The germline CDR1 and CDR2 sequences are SGHVS and FNYEAQ. With 4 bases clipped from V and 1 base from J, the junction kept 4 bases outside the gene matches. There are 15 residues in the CDR3. The chain couples TRBV7-6 to TRBJ1-3, with 7 positions matching TRBD1. The sample consisted of CD4+ T cells from PBMCs. This receptor was taken from a human donor with Susac syndrome. The CDR3 protein is CASSSRGFSGNTIYF. CDR3 bases: TGTGCCAGCAGCTCCAGGGGGTTTTCTGGAAACACCATATATTTT.